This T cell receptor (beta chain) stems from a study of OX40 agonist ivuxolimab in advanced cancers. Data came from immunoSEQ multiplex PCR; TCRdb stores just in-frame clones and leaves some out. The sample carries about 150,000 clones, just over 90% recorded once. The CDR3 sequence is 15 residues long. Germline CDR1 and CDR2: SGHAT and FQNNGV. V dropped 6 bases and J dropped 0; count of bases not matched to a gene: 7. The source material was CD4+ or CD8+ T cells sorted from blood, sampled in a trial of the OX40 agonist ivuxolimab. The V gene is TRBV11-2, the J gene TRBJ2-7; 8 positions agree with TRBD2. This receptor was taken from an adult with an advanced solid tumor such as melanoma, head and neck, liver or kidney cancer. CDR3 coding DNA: TGTGCCAGCAGGGTAACGGGGGGGACCTCCTACGAGCAGTACTTC. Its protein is CASRVTGGTSYEQYF.